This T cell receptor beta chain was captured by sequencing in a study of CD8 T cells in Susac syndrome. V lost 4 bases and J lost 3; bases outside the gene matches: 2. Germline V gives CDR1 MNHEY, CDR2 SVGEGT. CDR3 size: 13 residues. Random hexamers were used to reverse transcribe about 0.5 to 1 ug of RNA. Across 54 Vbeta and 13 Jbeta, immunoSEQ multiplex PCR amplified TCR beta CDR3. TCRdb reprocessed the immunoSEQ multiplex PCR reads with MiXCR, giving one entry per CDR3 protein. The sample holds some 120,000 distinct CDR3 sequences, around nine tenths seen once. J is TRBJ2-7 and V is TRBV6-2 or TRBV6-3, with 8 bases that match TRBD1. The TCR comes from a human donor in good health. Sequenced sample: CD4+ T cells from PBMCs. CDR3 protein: CASSWTGNYEQYF. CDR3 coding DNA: TGTGCCAGCAGTTGGACAGGGAACTACGAGCAGTACTTC.